This T cell receptor (beta chain) was found in a study of shared clonotypes between healthy human individuals. The overall study: The study used three CD4 naive, three CD4 memory, two CD8 naive and one CD8 memory plate per donor.

The data were produced by immunoSEQ multiplex PCR, yet TCRdb's version contains in-frame clones alone and is incomplete. This table holds about 2 million clones, 95% found once. V gave up 6 bases and J gave up 6 bases, with 9 bases separating them. The CDR3 is 11 residues long. CDR1 and CDR2 (germline): SGHDT, YYEEEE. Study findings and constraints: Donor clonotype sharing was expected to depend on sequencing depth. Among the subsets, naive ones generally showed larger estimated richness than memory ones.

A remark on this clone: Its matching antigen is unknown.

The V and J genes are TRBV5-6 and TRBJ1-1; D is undetermined. Input material: naive CD4+ T cells sorted from blood. Stated subset: CD45RA+ positively selected. This clonotype originated in a man aged 18 to 30 in good health. The CDR3 loop reads CASNRGPEAFF. CDR3 DNA: TGTGCCAGCAATCGAGGGCCTGAAGCTTTCTTT.